Listed below are T cell receptor beta chains from one sample, sequenced in a study of blood T cells in healthy people across ages. MiXCR was run by TCRdb on the 5' RACE reads, yielding one entry per CDR3 protein. The sample consists of approximately 850,000 distinct CDR3 sequences, nearly 60% of them appearing once. Input material: blood. These receptors all stem from a man aged 30-40 years in good health. CDR3s include the opening cysteine and the closing phenylalanine or tryptophan. Fields, in order: J gene, V gene, clone size, D gene, CDR3 DNA, CDR3 protein. The D gene is left open where the match is weak. Clone size is stated in some rows and not others, as once, few, many or a class when expanded.

TRBJ2-4	TRBV10-1	few	.	TGCGCCAGCAGTGAGGTGGGAGCCAAAAACATTCAGTACTTC	CASSEVGAKNIQYF
TRBJ1-4	TRBV20-1	.	.	TGCAGTGCTACGGACGGGGGGCAGGATGAAAAACTGTTTTTT	CSATDGGQDEKLFF
TRBJ1-2	TRBV7-9	once	TRBD1	TGTGCCAGCAGCCATACAGGGGTCTATGGCTACACCTTC	CASSHTGVYGYTF
TRBJ1-1	TRBV6-2/TRBV6-3	.	.	TGTGCCAGCAGCGGGCCCGGGAGTACTGAAGCTTTCTTT	CASSGPGSTEAFF
TRBJ2-1	TRBV6-1	many	.	TGTGCCAGCAGTGAACAGGCCTCCTACAATGAGCAGTTCTTC	CASSEQASYNEQFF
TRBJ2-1	TRBV20-1	.	.	TGCAGTGCTAAACTAGGGGGACGTGGTCTCTACAATGAGCAGTTCTTC	CSAKLGGRGLYNEQFF
TRBJ2-2	TRBV6-5	.	.	TGTGCCAGCAGTTACTCCACCATTTCGACGGTCCAGTCTCACCCCGGGGAGCTGTTTTTT	CASSYSTISTVQSHPGELFF
TRBJ2-2	TRBV20-1	.	.	TGCAGTGCTAGGGACATCACCGGGGAGCTGTTTTTT	CSARDITGELFF
TRBJ2-3	TRBV11-2	.	.	TGTGCCAGCAGCTTAGGAGGGACCACAGATGCGCAGTATTTT	CASSLGGTTDAQYF
TRBJ2-5	TRBV5-1	.	TRBD2	TGCGCCACTTCGACTAGCGGGGTTATGGAGACCCAGTACTTC	CATSTSGVMETQYF
TRBJ2-1	TRBV7-2	.	.	TGTGCCAGCATCGGAGAGGCTAGCAGATTAACCACCCAGTTCTTC	CASIGEASRLTTQFF
TRBJ2-5	TRBV18	few	.	TGTGCCAGCTCACAAGGGGAAACGGAGACCCAGTACTTC	CASSQGETETQYF
TRBJ2-5	TRBV20-1	.	TRBD2	TGCAGTGCTAGAGTGCCGACTAGCGGAATGGGGCAAGAGACCCAGTACTTC	CSARVPTSGMGQETQYF
TRBJ2-6	TRBV18	.	.	TGTGCCAGCTCACCACCGAGGGGATCTGGGGCCAACGTCCTGACTTTC	CASSPPRGSGANVLTF
TRBJ2-1	TRBV20-1	.	.	TGCAGTGCTAGCGTGGGTGACAATGAGCAGTTCTTC	CSASVGDNEQFF
TRBJ2-1	TRBV5-1	.	.	TGCGCCAGCACTTCTAGGGGTTACAATGAGCAGTTCTTC	CASTSRGYNEQFF
TRBJ1-4	TRBV7-9	.	TRBD1	TGTGCCAGCAGCGACGGGACAGACGCAACTAATGAAAAACTGTTTTTT	CASSDGTDATNEKLFF
TRBJ2-1	TRBV14	.	TRBD2	TGTGCCAGCAGCCAAGGCGGGGGGGCCAATTTTCGGAGTGAGCAGTTCTTC	CASSQGGGANFRSEQFF
TRBJ2-7	TRBV6-2/TRBV6-3	.	.	TGTGCCACTAATCTAGTGCATGGCGGCGAGCAGTACTTC	CATNLVHGGEQYF
TRBJ1-2	TRBV7-9	once	.	TGTGCCAGCACTGGGGACCCCTTCGGGTACACCTTC	CASTGDPFGYTF
TRBJ2-3	TRBV28	.	.	TGTGCCAGCATTAGGCCAAGCACAGATACGCAGTATTTT	CASIRPSTDTQYF
TRBJ1-2	TRBV25-1	once	.	TGTGCCAGCAGTAGAAACGAGGCCGGCCACACCTTC	CASSRNEAGHTF
TRBJ1-2	TRBV12-3/TRBV12-4	.	.	TGTGCCAGCAGTTCCCATGGGTATGGCTACACCTTC	CASSSHGYGYTF
TRBJ2-7	TRBV6-2/TRBV6-3	.	TRBD2	TGTGCCAGCAGAACCCCCGGGGGGAGGAACACGTCCGAGCAGTACTTC	CASRTPGGRNTSEQYF
TRBJ2-1	TRBV6-2/TRBV6-3	.	.	TGTGCCAGCACCAACTACAGGGGAGGGAAATACAATGAGCAGTTCTTC	CASTNYRGGKYNEQFF
TRBJ2-7	TRBV20-1	.	TRBD2	TGCAGTGCTTCCGGGACTAGCGTATACGAGCAGTACTTC	CSASGTSVYEQYF
TRBJ1-2	TRBV12-3/TRBV12-4	.	TRBD1	TGTGGCAGCAGTTCCCAGGGGGGGGGGGAACGCTACACCTTC	CGSSSQGGGERYTF
TRBJ1-2	TRBV6-1	.	.	TGTGCCAGCAGTGAAGTCCGTGGAAGGGGGGCAGATGGCTACACCTTC	CASSEVRGRGADGYTF
TRBJ2-7	TRBV4-1	.	TRBD2	TGCGCCAGCAGCCAAGAGCTCGGACTAGCGGACTCCTACGAGCAGTACTTC	CASSQELGLADSYEQYF
TRBJ1-6	TRBV28	.	.	TGTGCCAGCAGTTACTATTCACCCCTCCACTTT	CASSYYSPLHF
TRBJ2-3	TRBV9	.	.	TGTGCCAGCAGCGTAGGGGCAGCTTATAGCACAGATACGCAGTATTTT	CASSVGAAYSTDTQYF
TRBJ2-3	TRBV9	.	.	TGTGCCAGCAGCGTAGGGGAGAGCGACACAGATACGCAGTATTTT	CASSVGESDTDTQYF
TRBJ2-7	TRBV20-1	.	TRBD1	TGCAGTGCTGAGCGACAGGGCCTCTACGAGCAGTACTTC	CSAERQGLYEQYF
TRBJ2-3	TRBV2	.	TRBD2	TGTGCCAGCAGTGAAGGGATAACTAGCGGGGGCACAGATACGCAGTATTTT	CASSEGITSGGTDTQYF
TRBJ2-4	TRBV7-9	.	TRBD1	TGTGCCAGCAGCTTTCAGATCAGGGGGAACATTCAGTACTTC	CASSFQIRGNIQYF
TRBJ2-7	TRBV27	.	.	TGTGCCAGCAGTTCTACGTGGCAGACCCACTACGAGCAGTACTTC	CASSSTWQTHYEQYF
TRBJ2-7	TRBV5-6	.	.	TGTGCCAGCAGCGGGGACGGAAGAACCTACGAGCAGTACTTC	CASSGDGRTYEQYF
TRBJ2-4	TRBV20-1	few	.	TGCAGTGCTAGAGATGGTCGACGGCAAAACATTCAGTACTTC	CSARDGRRQNIQYF
TRBJ1-2	TRBV12-3/TRBV12-4	.	.	TGTGCCAGCAGTTTGGGACGGGTATCTAACTATGGCTACACCTTC	CASSLGRVSNYGYTF
TRBJ2-6	TRBV15	.	.	TGTGCCACCAGCAGGCAAAGAACTGGGGCCAACGTCCTGACTTTC	CATSRQRTGANVLTF
TRBJ1-2	TRBV29-1	.	.	TGCAGCGTTGTATTTGGGCAGATCCGCTATGGCTACACCTTC	CSVVFGQIRYGYTF
TRBJ1-1	TRBV20-1	.	.	TGCAGTGCTAGAGGTGGGACGGTGAACACTGAAGCTTTCTTT	CSARGGTVNTEAFF
TRBJ1-5	TRBV20-1	few	.	TGCAGTGCCCTCACCGGGGGCTGGAATCAGCCCCAGCATTTT	CSALTGGWNQPQHF
TRBJ2-5	TRBV5-1	.	.	TGCGCCAGCAGCTGGGGGACGGAACAAGAGACCCAGTACTTC	CASSWGTEQETQYF
TRBJ2-2	TRBV29-1	.	.	TGCAGCGTTTATTATAGCTACACCGGGGAGCTGTTTTTT	CSVYYSYTGELFF
TRBJ2-7	TRBV6-6	few	TRBD1	TGTGCCAGCAGTCGGACCGGGACAGGGGCCTACGAGCAGTACTTC	CASSRTGTGAYEQYF
TRBJ2-7	TRBV11-2	.	TRBD2	TGTGCCAGCAGCACGGGACTAGCGGTCTACGAGCAGTACTTC	CASSTGLAVYEQYF
TRBJ1-2	TRBV29-1	few	.	TGCAGCGTTGAAGATCTAGGGGGAGGAAACTATGGCTACACCTTC	CSVEDLGGGNYGYTF
TRBJ2-5	TRBV6-1	few	.	TGTGCCAGCTTAACCGGGGGCGGTGGAGAGACCCAGTACTTC	CASLTGGGGETQYF
TRBJ2-1	TRBV5-1	.	TRBD1	TGCGCCAGCAGCCCCGGGGACAGGGTTATTGAGCAGTTCTTC	CASSPGDRVIEQFF